This TCR beta chain was captured by sequencing in a study of regulatory T cells in long-lasting Graves disease. Time point given: newly diagnosed GD, antithyroid drugs for less than 3 months. Researchers made the TCR library from RNA that was extracted from PBMCs. Both iRepertoire HTBI primers and Arm-PCR of CDR3 regions were used to build the TCR beta libraries. MiXCR was run by TCRdb on the multiplex PCR reads, yielding one entry per CDR3 protein. The table has about 500,000 distinct CDR3 sequences, around 11% seen once; the top ten hold more than 8%. Germline V gene sequence: CDR1 MDHEN, CDR2 SYDVKM. V lost 3 bases, J lost 1 base, and 9 bases stayed unmatched. There are 18 residues in the CDR3. A note on this clonotype: This clone may be a read error of a much larger clone one base away.

This sample also belongs to another study, concerning T cells in Graves' hyperthyroidism and ophthalmopathy. From that report: Together with thyroid ultrasound, orbital computed tomography, serum thyroxine and TRAb, clinical symptoms were used for diagnoses.

The sequence was collected from a woman in her thirties with Graves disease. The chain carries TRBV28 and TRBJ2-5, with 12 positions matching TRBD2. The starting material was peripheral blood mononuclear cells (PBMCs), obtained at new diagnosis, from a patient treated with antithyroid drugs. The CDR3 sequence: CASSLGAGLAGFQETQYF. The CDR3 nucleotides are TGTGCCAGCAGTTTGGGGGCCGGACTAGCGGGATTCCAAGAGACCCAGTACTTC.